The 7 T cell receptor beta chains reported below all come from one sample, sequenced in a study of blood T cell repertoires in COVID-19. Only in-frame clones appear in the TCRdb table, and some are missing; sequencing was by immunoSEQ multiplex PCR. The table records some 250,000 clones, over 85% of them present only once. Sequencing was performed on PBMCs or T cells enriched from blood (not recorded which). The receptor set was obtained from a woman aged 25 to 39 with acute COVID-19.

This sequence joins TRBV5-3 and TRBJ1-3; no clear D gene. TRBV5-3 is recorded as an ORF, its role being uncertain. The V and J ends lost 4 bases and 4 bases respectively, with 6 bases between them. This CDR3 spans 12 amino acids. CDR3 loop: CARSARGNTIYF. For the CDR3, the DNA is TGTGCCAGAAGCGCCAGGGGAAACACCATATATTTT.

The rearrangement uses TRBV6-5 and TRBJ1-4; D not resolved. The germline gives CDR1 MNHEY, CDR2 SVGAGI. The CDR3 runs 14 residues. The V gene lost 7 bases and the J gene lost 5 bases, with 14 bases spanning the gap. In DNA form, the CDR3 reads TGTGCCAGCAAGGAAAACAGAAACAATGAAAAACTGTTTTTT. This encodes CASKENRNNEKLFF.

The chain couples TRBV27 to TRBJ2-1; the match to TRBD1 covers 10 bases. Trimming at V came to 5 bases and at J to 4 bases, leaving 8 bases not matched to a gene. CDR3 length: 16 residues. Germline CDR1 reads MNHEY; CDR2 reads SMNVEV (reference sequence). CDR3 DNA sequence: TGTGCCAGCAGTCAACCCCGGGACAGGGGTTACAATGAGCAGTTCTTC. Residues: CASSQPRDRGYNEQFF.

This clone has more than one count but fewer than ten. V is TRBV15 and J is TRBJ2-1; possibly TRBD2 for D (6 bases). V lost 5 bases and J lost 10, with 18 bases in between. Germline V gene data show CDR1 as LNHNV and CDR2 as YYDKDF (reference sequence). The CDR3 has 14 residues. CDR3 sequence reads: CATSVALAYREQFF. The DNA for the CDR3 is TGTGCCACCAGCGTCGCACTAGCCTACAGGGAGCAGTTCTTC.

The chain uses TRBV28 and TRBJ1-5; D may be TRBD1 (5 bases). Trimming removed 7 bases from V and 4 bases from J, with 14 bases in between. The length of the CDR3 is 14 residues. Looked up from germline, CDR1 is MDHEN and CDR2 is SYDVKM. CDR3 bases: TGTGCCAGCACCCCGGGGGGGGATAATCAGCCCCAGCATTTT. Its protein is CASTPGGDNQPQHF.

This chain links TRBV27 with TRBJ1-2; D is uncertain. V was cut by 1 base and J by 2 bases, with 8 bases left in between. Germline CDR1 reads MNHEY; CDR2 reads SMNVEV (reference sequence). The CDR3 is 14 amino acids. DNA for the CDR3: TGTGCCAGCAGTTTATACTCCTCCAACTATGGCTACACCTTC. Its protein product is CASSLYSSNYGYTF.

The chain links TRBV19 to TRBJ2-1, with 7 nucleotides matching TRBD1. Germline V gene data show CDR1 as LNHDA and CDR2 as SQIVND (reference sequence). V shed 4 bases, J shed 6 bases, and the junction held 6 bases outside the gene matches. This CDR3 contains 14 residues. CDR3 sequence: CASSTRQGSNEQFF. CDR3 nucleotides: TGTGCCAGTAGTACACGACAGGGTAGCAATGAGCAGTTCTTC.